Listed below are T cell receptor beta chains from one sample, sequenced in a study of cytomegalovirus exposure and HLA in healthy donors. Repertoires were generated with immunoSEQ multiplex PCR, while TCRdb's copy carries only in-frame clones and drops some. The table includes fewer than 250,000 clones, about four fifths detected once. The source material was PBMCs. These receptors originate from a man in his late teens or twenties in good health and CMV-seronegative. The CDR3 runs from the conserved cysteine through the conserved F or W. Fields, in order: clone size, V gene, D gene, J gene, CDR3 DNA, CDR3 protein. D genes are given only for firm matches. Expanded clones are given a class, and other clones once, few, many or no size at all.

clone size: -
V gene: TRBV19
D gene: TRBD1
J gene: TRBJ2-1
CDR3 DNA: TGTGCCAGTAAAGACAGGGTCAACAATGAGCAGTTCTTC
CDR3 protein: CASKDRVNNEQFF

clone size: -
V gene: TRBV9
D gene: -
J gene: TRBJ2-3
CDR3 DNA: TGTGCCAGCAGCCCCTTCCCCACAGATACGCAGTATTTT
CDR3 protein: CASSPFPTDTQYF

clone size: -
V gene: TRBV29-1
D gene: -
J gene: TRBJ2-3
CDR3 DNA: TGCAGCGCAACAGGGGATACGCAGTATTTT
CDR3 protein: CSATGDTQYF

clone size: -
V gene: TRBV27
D gene: TRBD2
J gene: TRBJ2-7
CDR3 DNA: TGTGCCAGCAGCGACCTCAGGTCGGGCGGGAGGGCCCGCTACGAGCAGTACTTC
CDR3 protein: CASSDLRSGGRARYEQYF

clone size: -
V gene: TRBV27
D gene: -
J gene: TRBJ2-7
CDR3 DNA: TGTGCCAGCAGCCAAAGGAGGACCTCCTACGAGCAGTACTTC
CDR3 protein: CASSQRRTSYEQYF

clone size: -
V gene: TRBV30
D gene: TRBD1
J gene: TRBJ2-1
CDR3 DNA: TGTGCCTGGAGTGTTGTTTTGGGACAGTCCTACAATGAGCAGTTCTTC
CDR3 protein: CAWSVVLGQSYNEQFF

clone size: -
V gene: TRBV5-6
D gene: TRBD2
J gene: TRBJ2-7
CDR3 DNA: TGTGCCAGCAGCCTCCGGACTAGCGGGGGGCCAGCCTACGAGCAGTACTTC
CDR3 protein: CASSLRTSGGPAYEQYF

clone size: few
V gene: TRBV6-5
D gene: TRBD1
J gene: TRBJ1-1
CDR3 DNA: TGTGCCAGCAGCCTAGCAGGGGGCTTCACTGAAGCTTTCTTT
CDR3 protein: CASSLAGGFTEAFF

clone size: -
V gene: TRBV7-2
D gene: -
J gene: TRBJ2-7
CDR3 DNA: TGTGCCAGCAGCCCGTGGGGGGGGGCGGGCGAGCAGTACTTC
CDR3 protein: CASSPWGGAGEQYF

clone size: -
V gene: TRBV19
D gene: -
J gene: TRBJ2-7
CDR3 DNA: TGTGCCAGTAGTATGGCGAGCGGCTCCTACGAGCAGTACTTC
CDR3 protein: CASSMASGSYEQYF

clone size: -
V gene: TRBV7-6
D gene: -
J gene: TRBJ2-1
CDR3 DNA: TGTGCCAGCAGCTCCCCCGGGGGGCTCTCCTACAATGAGCAGTTCTTC
CDR3 protein: CASSSPGGLSYNEQFF

clone size: -
V gene: TRBV21-1
D gene: -
J gene: TRBJ1-3
CDR3 DNA: TGTGCCAGCAGCAAAGGACCGCTAGGGGGACGCTCTGGAAACACCATATATTTT
CDR3 protein: CASSKGPLGGRSGNTIYF

clone size: once
V gene: TRBV28
D gene: -
J gene: TRBJ2-7
CDR3 DNA: TGTGCCAGCAGTCCCCGGGTAGCTCTGACCTCCTACGAGCAGTACTTC
CDR3 protein: CASSPRVALTSYEQYF

clone size: -
V gene: TRBV2
D gene: TRBD2
J gene: TRBJ2-5
CDR3 DNA: TGTGCCAGCAGCGGACTAGCGGGGGGCCCTGGAGAGACCCAGTACTTC
CDR3 protein: CASSGLAGGPGETQYF

clone size: -
V gene: TRBV4-2
D gene: TRBD2
J gene: TRBJ2-7
CDR3 DNA: TGTGCCAGCAGCCAAGAACTTGGGACTACCTACGAGCAGTACTTC
CDR3 protein: CASSQELGTTYEQYF

clone size: -
V gene: TRBV7-2
D gene: TRBD2
J gene: TRBJ2-1
CDR3 DNA: TGTGCCAGCAGCCCGCGGAGCGGGAGACACTCCTACAATGAGCAGTTCTTC
CDR3 protein: CASSPRSGRHSYNEQFF

clone size: -
V gene: TRBV4-3
D gene: TRBD2
J gene: TRBJ2-7
CDR3 DNA: TGCGCCAGCAGCCTAAAAACCTACGGGGGGTCGTGGCCCTACGAGCAGTACTTC
CDR3 protein: CASSLKTYGGSWPYEQYF

clone size: -
V gene: TRBV4-3
D gene: -
J gene: TRBJ2-7
CDR3 DNA: TGCGCCAGCAGCCAAGCCCCGACCGGGCAGGGGGGCTACGAGCAGTACTTC
CDR3 protein: CASSQAPTGQGGYEQYF

clone size: few
V gene: TRBV9
D gene: TRBD2
J gene: TRBJ2-1
CDR3 DNA: TGTGCCAGCAGCGTAAGGGGACTAGCGGCCAATGAGCAGTTCTTC
CDR3 protein: CASSVRGLAANEQFF

clone size: -
V gene: TRBV7-3
D gene: -
J gene: TRBJ2-2
CDR3 DNA: TGTTCCAGCAGCACAACCGGGACAACGAACACCGGGGAGCTGTTTTTT
CDR3 protein: CSSSTTGTTNTGELFF

clone size: -
V gene: TRBV10-3
D gene: TRBD2
J gene: TRBJ2-7
CDR3 DNA: TGTGCCATCAGTGAGTCGGCGGGAGGGACCCGCGAGCAGTACTTC
CDR3 protein: CAISESAGGTREQYF

clone size: once
V gene: TRBV11-1
D gene: TRBD1
J gene: TRBJ2-7
CDR3 DNA: TGTGCCAGCAGCTTAGCCCGACAGGGGGCATACGAGCAGTACTTC
CDR3 protein: CASSLARQGAYEQYF

clone size: -
V gene: TRBV5-1
D gene: TRBD2
J gene: TRBJ2-2
CDR3 DNA: TGCGCCAGCAGCTTGGGACAGGGGGGACTAGCGGGAAACACCGGGGAGCTGTTTTTT
CDR3 protein: CASSLGQGGLAGNTGELFF

clone size: -
V gene: TRBV6-1
D gene: TRBD1
J gene: TRBJ2-3
CDR3 DNA: TGTGCCAGCAGTGAACTAACCGGGACAGGGGGCTCAGATACGCAGTATTTT
CDR3 protein: CASSELTGTGGSDTQYF

clone size: few
V gene: TRBV2
D gene: -
J gene: TRBJ2-1
CDR3 DNA: TGTGCCGGGGGCCGGGACTACAATGAGCAGTTCTTC
CDR3 protein: CAGGRDYNEQFF

clone size: -
V gene: TRBV6-5
D gene: -
J gene: TRBJ2-3
CDR3 DNA: TGTGCCAGCAGTTACTCCCCGGGGGGCAGGGCAGATACGCAGTATTTT
CDR3 protein: CASSYSPGGRADTQYF

clone size: -
V gene: TRBV28
D gene: TRBD2
J gene: TRBJ2-1
CDR3 DNA: TGTGCCAGCAGTACAAAAGAACCTAGCCGGGACTACAACAATGAGCAGTTCTTC
CDR3 protein: CASSTKEPSRDYNNEQFF

clone size: -
V gene: TRBV18
D gene: TRBD1
J gene: TRBJ1-1
CDR3 DNA: TGTGCCAGCTCACGAACCTACCTCGGACAGGGTGGCACTGAAGCTTTCTTT
CDR3 protein: CASSRTYLGQGGTEAFF

clone size: -
V gene: TRBV18
D gene: -
J gene: TRBJ1-1
CDR3 DNA: TGTGCCAGCTCAGTAGGGGCTCTGAACACTGAAGCTTTCTTT
CDR3 protein: CASSVGALNTEAFF

clone size: -
V gene: TRBV28
D gene: TRBD2
J gene: TRBJ2-1
CDR3 DNA: TGTGCCAGCAGTTCCACCGCTAGCGGGAGAGGGAATGAGCAGTTCTTC
CDR3 protein: CASSSTASGRGNEQFF

clone size: once
V gene: TRBV5-8
D gene: -
J gene: TRBJ2-2
CDR3 DNA: TGTGCCAGCAGCTTGACAGGATACACCGGGGAGCTGTTTTTT
CDR3 protein: CASSLTGYTGELFF

clone size: few
V gene: TRBV2
D gene: TRBD2
J gene: TRBJ2-3
CDR3 DNA: TGTGCCAGCAGCCGACTAGCGGGAGGGAGTACAGATACGCAGTATTTT
CDR3 protein: CASSRLAGGSTDTQYF

clone size: -
V gene: TRBV27
D gene: TRBD2
J gene: TRBJ2-7
CDR3 DNA: TGTGCCAGCAGTAAAAGTAGCGGGAGGGCCTACGAGCAGTACTTC
CDR3 protein: CASSKSSGRAYEQYF

clone size: -
V gene: TRBV7-9
D gene: TRBD1
J gene: TRBJ1-2
CDR3 DNA: TGTGCCAGCAGCCACCGACAGGGGGCAGACTATGGCTACACCTTC
CDR3 protein: CASSHRQGADYGYTF

clone size: -
V gene: TRBV5-1
D gene: TRBD1
J gene: TRBJ2-4
CDR3 DNA: TGCGCCAGCAGAGGGGACAGGGTAGCCAAAAACATTCAGTACTTC
CDR3 protein: CASRGDRVAKNIQYF

clone size: -
V gene: TRBV25-1
D gene: TRBD2
J gene: TRBJ2-7
CDR3 DNA: TGTGCCAGCAGTGGGCCTAGAGCGGGAGCCTACGAGCAGTACTTC
CDR3 protein: CASSGPRAGAYEQYF

clone size: -
V gene: TRBV7-6
D gene: TRBD1
J gene: TRBJ1-1
CDR3 DNA: TGTGCCAGCAGTTCAGGGGGGCCCACTGAAGCTTTCTTT
CDR3 protein: CASSSGGPTEAFF

clone size: -
V gene: TRBV28
D gene: -
J gene: TRBJ2-7
CDR3 DNA: TGTGCCAGCAGGGGGGCCAGGTACGAGCAGTACTTC
CDR3 protein: CASRGARYEQYF

clone size: once
V gene: TRBV4-2
D gene: TRBD1
J gene: TRBJ1-2
CDR3 DNA: TGTGCCAGCAGCCGCCCGACAGGGGGCGACTATGGCTACACCTTC
CDR3 protein: CASSRPTGGDYGYTF

clone size: -
V gene: TRBV20-1
D gene: -
J gene: TRBJ2-3
CDR3 DNA: TGCAGTGCAGTAGATGCAGATACGCAGTATTTT
CDR3 protein: CSAVDADTQYF

clone size: -
V gene: TRBV20-1
D gene: -
J gene: TRBJ2-5
CDR3 DNA: TGCAGTGCTACCAGGGCCGAGACCCAGTACTTC
CDR3 protein: CSATRAETQYF

clone size: -
V gene: TRBV14
D gene: TRBD2
J gene: TRBJ2-7
CDR3 DNA: TGTGCCAGCAGCCCCCGGTTTAGCGGGAACCCCAAGACCTACGAGCAGTACTTC
CDR3 protein: CASSPRFSGNPKTYEQYF

clone size: -
V gene: TRBV5-1
D gene: -
J gene: TRBJ2-5
CDR3 DNA: TGCGCCAGCAGCGGGGACACCCAAACGGAGACCCAGTACTTC
CDR3 protein: CASSGDTQTETQYF

clone size: -
V gene: TRBV29-1
D gene: -
J gene: TRBJ2-4
CDR3 DNA: TGCAGCGTTGAAGATGCGAGAGCGGGCCAGAACCTAGCCAAAAACATTCAGTACTTC
CDR3 protein: CSVEDARAGQNLAKNIQYF

clone size: -
V gene: TRBV11-2
D gene: TRBD2
J gene: TRBJ2-3
CDR3 DNA: TGTGCCAGCAGCTTTTGGGCGGGGGGTTGGGATACGCAGTATTTT
CDR3 protein: CASSFWAGGWDTQYF

clone size: -
V gene: TRBV6-1
D gene: TRBD2
J gene: TRBJ2-7
CDR3 DNA: TGTGCCAGCAGTGAAGAAGCGGGAGGGCCCCGGGAGCAGTACTTC
CDR3 protein: CASSEEAGGPREQYF

clone size: -
V gene: TRBV18
D gene: -
J gene: TRBJ1-4
CDR3 DNA: TGTGCCAGCACCCAGAGGACAACTAATGAAAAACTGTTTTTT
CDR3 protein: CASTQRTTNEKLFF

clone size: -
V gene: TRBV21-1
D gene: -
J gene: TRBJ1-3
CDR3 DNA: TGTGCCAGCAGTAGATCCTTGACATACTCTGGAAACACCATATATTTT
CDR3 protein: CASSRSLTYSGNTIYF

clone size: -
V gene: TRBV9
D gene: -
J gene: TRBJ2-2
CDR3 DNA: TGTGCCAGCAGCCCGACAGTGAGGTACACCGGGGAGCTGTTTTTT
CDR3 protein: CASSPTVRYTGELFF

clone size: -
V gene: TRBV19
D gene: -
J gene: TRBJ2-7
CDR3 DNA: TGTGCCAGTAGTAAACAGGGCGATTCCTACGAGCAGTACTTC
CDR3 protein: CASSKQGDSYEQYF

clone size: -
V gene: TRBV11-2
D gene: TRBD1
J gene: TRBJ2-5
CDR3 DNA: TGTGCCAGCAGCTTAGGAGGACAGGGAAGACGGCAAGAGACCCAGTACTTC
CDR3 protein: CASSLGGQGRRQETQYF

clone size: -
V gene: TRBV7-9
D gene: -
J gene: TRBJ2-7
CDR3 DNA: TGTGCCAGCAGAGCGGCAGGGCGGGGGCCTACGGGGGAGCAGTACTTC
CDR3 protein: CASRAAGRGPTGEQYF

clone size: -
V gene: TRBV28
D gene: -
J gene: TRBJ1-1
CDR3 DNA: TGTGCCAGCGGCTTGACCCACAGCCTTAACACTGAAGCTTTCTTT
CDR3 protein: CASGLTHSLNTEAFF